These 5 T cell receptor beta chains were sequenced from one sample in a study of CD8+ T cells in alopecia areata. Extraction and reverse transcription of RNA yielded cDNA as the sequencing template. Assay: immunoSEQ multiplex PCR; the TCRdb copy retains only in-frame clones and omits some. This table holds 140,000 to 150,000 clones, 45% to 60% found once. Treatment reported: oral pan-JAK inhibitor, 5-10 mg twice daily. The sample was CD8+ T cells sorted from blood, taken at week 4, from a patient treated with tofacitinib. The receptors derive from a human donor with alopecia areata.

The table lists this clone with a few counts. V is TRBV13 and J is TRBJ2-7; D perhaps matches TRBD2 (6 bases). The ends were cut back, 1 base at V and 1 base at J, with 11 bases in the middle. Germline V lookup: CDR1 PRHDT, CDR2 FYEKMQ (reference sequence). CDR3 length: 15 residues. The CDR3 DNA sequence: TGTGCCAGCAGCTTAGTGGGGCGGGGTTCCTACGAGCAGTACTTC. Protein product: CASSLVGRGSYEQYF.

V gene TRBV29-1 combines with J gene TRBJ2-2; possible D gene TRBD1, 5 bases. Trimming stripped 7 bases from V and 0 bases from J, with 9 bases between. The CDR3 totals 13 residues. Germline V gene lookup returns CDR1 SQVTM and CDR2 ANQGSEA. CDR3 region: CSGIGANTGELFF. CDR3 nucleotides: TGCAGCGGGATAGGGGCGAACACCGGGGAGCTGTTTTTT.

The CDR3 region has the DNA TGCAGCGTTCCTCGGCCCCAGGGCGGCTACACCTTC. Translation gives CSVPRPQGGYTF. V gene TRBV29-1 combines with J gene TRBJ1-2, with a possible D match to TRBD1 (5 bases). The germline V gene has CDR1 SQVTM and CDR2 ANQGSEA. The CDR3 sequence is 12 residues long. V was trimmed by 5 bases and J by 8 bases, leaving 15 bases between them.

This clone came up a few times. V is TRBV29-1 and J is TRBJ2-7; tentative D call: TRBD1 (6 bases). Trimming stripped 1 base from V and 2 bases from J, with 9 bases between. Germline V gene sequence: CDR1 SQVTM, CDR2 ANQGSEA. CDR3 length: 13 amino acids. The CDR3 nucleotides read TGCAGCGTTGAAGCAGGACAGCCCTACGAGCAGTACTTC. It codes for CSVEAGQPYEQYF.

The chain couples TRBV5-6 to TRBJ2-4, with 7 bases matching TRBD1. The length of the CDR3 is 11 residues. CDR1 and CDR2 from the germline V gene are SGHDT and YYEEEE. The J segment lost 13 bases and the V segment lost 4 bases, leaving 5 bases of the junction unmatched. The CDR3 DNA sequence: TGTGCCAGCAGCATAGGACAGGAGCAGTACTTC. It is translated as CASSIGQEQYF.